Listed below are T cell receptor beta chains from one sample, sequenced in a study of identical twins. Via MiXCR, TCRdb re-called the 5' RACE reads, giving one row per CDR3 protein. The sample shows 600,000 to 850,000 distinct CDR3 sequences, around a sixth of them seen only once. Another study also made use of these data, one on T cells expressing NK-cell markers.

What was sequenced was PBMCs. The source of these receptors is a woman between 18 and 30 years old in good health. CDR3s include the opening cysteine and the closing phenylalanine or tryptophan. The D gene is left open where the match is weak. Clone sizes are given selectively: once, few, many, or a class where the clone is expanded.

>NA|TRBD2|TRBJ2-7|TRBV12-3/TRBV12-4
TGTGCCAGCAGTCCAAAGCGGGGGGACTACGAGCAGTACTTC
CASSPKRGDYEQYF
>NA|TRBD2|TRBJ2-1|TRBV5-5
TGTGCCAGCAGGCCAGGGACTAGCGGGAGGGCGCGCGAGCAGTTCTTC
CASRPGTSGRAREQFF
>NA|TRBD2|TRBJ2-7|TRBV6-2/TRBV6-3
TGTGCCAGCAGCTACGGCCTAGCGGGAGGGAAGTTCGAGCAGTACTTC
CASSYGLAGGKFEQYF
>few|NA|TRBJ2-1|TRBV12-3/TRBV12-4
TGTGCCAGCAGGGCGGGGGCGGGCAATGAGCAGTTCTTC
CASRAGAGNEQFF
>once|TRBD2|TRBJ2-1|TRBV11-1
TGTGCCAGCAGCATGACCTGGACTAGCGGGGGCCTCATCTACAATGAGCAGTTCTTC
CASSMTWTSGGLIYNEQFF
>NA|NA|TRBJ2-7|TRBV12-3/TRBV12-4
TGTGCCAGCACTGCGGGCTCCTACGAGCAGTACTTC
CASTAGSYEQYF
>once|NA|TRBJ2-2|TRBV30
TGTGCCTGGAGTGTAGCTAGAAACACCGGGGAGCTGTTTTTT
CAWSVARNTGELFF
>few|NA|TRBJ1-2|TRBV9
TGTGCCAGCAGCGTAGGACTCGGAGACAGGAACTATGGCTACACCTTC
CASSVGLGDRNYGYTF
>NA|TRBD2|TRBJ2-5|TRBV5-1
TGCGCCAGCAGCTTGCGTCTTAGCGGGAGTTCGGAGACCCAGTACTTC
CASSLRLSGSSETQYF
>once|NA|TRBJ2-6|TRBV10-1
TGCGCCAGCAGTGGGGGGGCTCTTGGGGCCAACGTCCTGACTTTC
CASSGGALGANVLTF
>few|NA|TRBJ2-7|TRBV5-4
TGTGCCAGCAGCTTGGAAGTGCCCCACGAGCAGTACTTC
CASSLEVPHEQYF
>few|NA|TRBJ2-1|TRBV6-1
TGTGCCAGCAGAGGTCAGCGGCGAAATGAGCAGTTCTTC
CASRGQRRNEQFF
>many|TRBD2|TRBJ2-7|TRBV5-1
TGCGCCAGCAGCAGAACTAGCGGGAGCTCCTACGAGCAGTACTTC
CASSRTSGSSYEQYF
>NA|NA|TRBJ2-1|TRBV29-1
TGCAGCCCCTCAGTGATACTAGACAATGAGCAGTTCTTC
CSPSVILDNEQFF
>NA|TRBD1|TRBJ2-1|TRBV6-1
TGTGCCAGCAAGACAGGGGGTAGATACAATGAGCAGTTCTTC
CASKTGGRYNEQFF
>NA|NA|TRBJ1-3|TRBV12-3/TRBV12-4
TGTGCCAGCAGTTATACAAGAAACACCATATATTTT
CASSYTRNTIYF
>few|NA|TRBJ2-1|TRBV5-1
TGCGCCAGCAGCTCGGACGCTTACAATGAGCAGTTCTTC
CASSSDAYNEQFF
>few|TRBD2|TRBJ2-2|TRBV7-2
TGTGCCAGCAGCTTACGGCGGGGGAAGAACACCGGGGAGCTGTTTTTT
CASSLRRGKNTGELFF